The 14 T cell receptor beta chains reported below all come from one sample, sequenced in a study of tumor-infiltrating lymphocytes in localized non-small cell lung cancer. The repertoire was sequenced with immunoSEQ multiplex PCR; TCRdb's copy has only in-frame clones and lacks some. The sample lists approximately 15,000 clones; roughly 70% were seen once. The sequencing input was lung tumor tissue. The receptors come from a human donor with non-small cell lung cancer.

This clone was counted a few times. The genes are TRBV30 and TRBJ2-5; D unclear. The CDR3 sequence is 13 residues long. Germline loops: CDR1 GTSNPN, CDR2 SVGIG (reference sequence). Trimming shortened V by 0 bases and J by 5 bases, and 10 bases separated the two germline ends. The CDR3 protein is CAWSVLRWETQYF. The CDR3 DNA follows: TGTGCCTGGAGTGTACTTCGGTGGGAGACCCAGTACTTC. The full variable domain, its missing parts supplied by reference TRBV30 and TRBJ2-5, is SQTIHQWPATLVQPVGSPLSLECTVEGTSNPNLYWYRQAAGRGLQLLFYSVGIGQISSEVPQNLSASRPQDRQFILSSKKLLLSDSGFYLCAWSVLRWETQYFGPGTRLLVL.

The rearrangement joins TRBV5-5 to TRBJ1-2; 9 bases match TRBD1. Germline CDR1 SGHKS, CDR2 YYEKEE (reference sequence). V trimming: 3 bases; J trimming: 4 bases; junction bases outside the gene matches: 7. The CDR3 runs to 15 residues. Here the CDR3 DNA reads TGTGCCAGCAGCTCGGGACAGGGAACAACCTATGGCTACACCTTC. Encoded protein: CASSSGQGTTYGYTF. Based on the CDR3 plus reference TRBV5-5 and TRBJ1-2, the full variable domain is DAGVTQSPTHLIKTRGQQVTLRCSPISGHKSVSWYQQVLGQGPQFIFQYYEKEERGRGNFPDRFSARQFPNYSSELNVNALLLGDSALYLCASSSGQGTTYGYTFGSGTRLTVV.

The chain is built from TRBV14 and TRBJ2-6, with D uncertain. CDR3 length: 18 residues. Germline assignment: CDR1 SGHDN and CDR2 FVKESK. V lost 1 base to trimming and J lost 2 bases, with 15 bases between them. CDR3 loop: CASSQGLGGLTGANVLTF. In nucleotides, the CDR3 is TGTGCCAGCAGCCAAGGGCTGGGCGGCTTGACTGGGGCCAACGTCCTGACTTTC. Looking up the rest from reference TRBV14 and TRBJ2-6 gives the full variable domain: EAGVTQFPSHSVIEKGQTVTLRCDPISGHDNLYWYRRVMGKEIKFLLHFVKESKQDESGMPNNRFLAERTGGTYSTLKVQPAELEDSGVYFCASSQGLGGLTGANVLTFGAGSRLTVL.

The genes are TRBV28 and TRBJ2-3; D possibly matches TRBD1 or TRBD2 (5 bases each). The germline gives CDR1 MDHEN, CDR2 SYDVKM. This CDR3 is built from 14 residues. The ends were cut back, 5 bases at V and 4 bases at J, with 13 bases in the middle. The CDR3 is CASSLPGAADTQYF. For the CDR3, the DNA is TGTGCCAGCAGTCTACCCGGGGCAGCAGATACGCAGTATTTT.

In its sample, this clone was seen once. The chain uses TRBV9 and TRBJ1-2; TRBD1 aligns across 8 bases. V lost 3 bases and J lost 4; bases outside the gene matches: 8. The germline V gene encodes CDR1 SGDLS and CDR2 YYNGEE. This CDR3 spans 15 amino acids. CDR3 amino acids: CASSAYQGAAYGYTF. The CDR3, as DNA: TGTGCCAGCAGCGCGTACCAGGGGGCTGCCTATGGCTACACCTTC.

The genes are TRBV2 and TRBJ1-5; the D is unclear. Germline loops: CDR1 SNHLY, CDR2 FYNNEI. With 6 bases removed from V and 3 bases from J, the gap between germline ends came to 12 bases. This CDR3 contains 14 residues. CDR3 coding DNA: TGTGCCAGCAGCCGTACCGGGTACAATCAGCCCCAGCATTTT. This encodes CASSRTGYNQPQHF.

CDR3 DNA: TGCAGCGTGACGGGGGCTAACACTGAAGCTTTCTTT. Amino acid sequence: CSVTGANTEAFF. This chain connects TRBV29-1 to TRBJ1-1, with D perhaps matching TRBD1 (6 bases). CDR1 and CDR2 (germline): SQVTM, ANQGSEA. CDR3 length equals 12 residues. Trimming left V 6 bases short and J 2 bases short, with 10 bases between.

This rearrangement joins TRBV19 to TRBJ1-5; TRBD1 aligns across 10 bases. The germline V gene has CDR1 LNHDA and CDR2 SQIVND (reference sequence). Trimming cost V 4 bases and J 8 bases; bases outside gene matches: 11. The CDR3 has 16 residues. This CDR3 reads CASSRGTGVSEEPQHF. The CDR3 DNA is TGTGCCAGTAGTAGGGGGACAGGGGTCAGTGAGGAGCCCCAGCATTTT.

The J gene is TRBJ2-3, the V gene TRBV5-1; TRBD2 matches at 11 bases. V lost 4 bases to trimming and J lost 3 bases; unmatched junction nucleotides: 7. This CDR3 region has 16 residues. The germline gives CDR1 SGHRS, CDR2 YFSETQ. This chain's CDR3 is CASSRTGTSGTDTQYF. The CDR3 coding sequence is TGCGCCAGCAGCCGGACCGGGACTAGCGGTACAGATACGCAGTATTTT.

The chain combines TRBV2 with TRBJ2-1; D might be TRBD2 (7 bases). V lost 2 bases and J 9 bases, leaving 17 bases between the germline ends. This CDR3 region has 15 residues. The germline V gene has CDR1 SNHLY and CDR2 FYNNEI. The CDR3 bases are TGTGCCAGCAGTGAACTGGCGGGGGCCCCGGGTGAGCAGTTCTTC. It encodes CASSELAGAPGEQFF.

This chain uses TRBV30 with TRBJ1-6; TRBD1 agrees at 8 bases. Unmatched junction bases numbered 10, after V lost 0 bases and J lost 9 bases. The CDR3 sequence is 16 residues long. Per germline, CDR1 GTSNPN and CDR2 SVGIG (reference sequence). Here the CDR3 reads CAWSVHLGTGFSPLHF. In nucleotides, the CDR3 is TGTGCCTGGAGTGTACATTTGGGGACAGGATTTTCACCCCTCCACTTT.

This clone was detected only a few times. This chain uses TRBV9 with TRBJ1-1; no reliable D call. The germline gives CDR1 SGDLS, CDR2 YYNGEE. The CDR3 is 15 residues long. The V and J ends lost 6 bases and 0 bases respectively, with 15 bases between them. Here the CDR3 reads CASTRRPALNTEAFF. As DNA, the CDR3 is TGTGCCAGCACCAGAAGGCCGGCATTGAACACTGAAGCTTTCTTT.

The chain carries TRBV9 and TRBJ2-1, with D uncertain. Trimming shortened V by 4 bases and J by 8 bases, and 13 bases separated the two germline ends. Germline-derived CDR1 and CDR2 are SGDLS and YYNGEE. This CDR3 comprises 13 residues. The CDR3 loop is CASSPLNTDEQFF. The CDR3 bases are TGTGCCAGCAGCCCGCTTAACACTGATGAGCAGTTCTTC. Based on the CDR3 plus reference TRBV9 and TRBJ2-1, the full variable domain is DSGVTQTPKHLITATGQRVTLRCSPRSGDLSVYWYQQSLDQGLQFLIQYYNGEERAKGNILERFSAQQFPDLHSELNLSSLELGDSALYFCASSPLNTDEQFFGPGTRLTVL.

V usage is TRBV15 and J usage is TRBJ1-1, with 7 bases aligning to TRBD1. CDR1 and CDR2 from the germline V gene are LNHNV and YYDKDF (reference sequence). This CDR3 region has 14 residues. V dropped 0 bases and J dropped 5; count of bases not matched to a gene: 3. The CDR3 bases are TGTGCCACCAGCAGAGACGACAGGGAGACTGAAGCTTTCTTT. It specifies CATSRDDRETEAFF.